The entry below gives a single T cell receptor (beta chain) sequence along with its context. Its antigen remains undetermined. No base qualities exist here, and no much larger clone lies one base off it. Trimming at the junction amounts to 2 bases on V and 5 bases on J, and the germline ends lie 21 bases apart. Reading from cysteine to phenylalanine, the CDR3 counts 17 amino acids. Only the CDR3 DNA stays, 51 bases, in frame from base 1. Read against the paper, the sample's treatment or condition label means: allogeneic hematopoietic cell transplantation with graft depleted of TCRalphabeta T cells and CD19 B cells. TCRalphabeta/CD19-depleted allogeneic hematopoietic cell grafts were given to the transplant recipients, all of whom were children. The method behind the library was PCR. TCRdb lists the instrument as Illumina HiSeq 2500. TCR libraries were prepared with molecular barcoding, using unique molecular identifiers to normalize TCRbeta repertoire quantification. TCRdb itself trimmed the public reads at Q25 with fastp, ran MiXCR and retained productive beta chains. Rows with one shared CDR3 protein collapse into an entry with the most common genes and DNA. The sample table contains about 580,000 distinct CDR3 sequences; only one count was recorded for 23% of them. The ten most abundant clones make up 11% to 15% of the sample.

This entry comes from a study of T-cell reconstitution after alpha-beta-depleted transplantation in children (dated by TCRdb to the mid-2010s). Notes on the research overall: Using TCR repertoire profiling, the study followed T-cell immune reconstitution in a quantitative way in children after TCRalphabeta/CD19-depleted allogeneic hematopoietic cell transplantation. Study-wide findings and limitations: Over subsequent months, a decline in hyperexpanded clone frequencies was noted, and after one year, T-cell counts and TCRbeta diversity were mostly ascribed to newly produced T cells. The high TCRbeta diversity at day 60 in some patients was ascribed to recipient T cells and intrathymic progenitors that had survived conditioning. Apparently early alphabetaT-cell count recovery about two months after transplant reportedly relied on only several hundred rapidly expanded clones derived from non-depleted graft cells.

Material: PBMCs, mostly from graft donor cells, obtained 360 days after TCRalphabeta/CD19-depleted stem cell transplant. The rearranged chain carries TRBV12-3 or TRBV12-4 and TRBJ2-5; TRBD2 could be the D gene, as 7 bases match. The receptor's source is a boy under three years old who had a stem cell transplant for acute myeloid leukemia, so the T cells may come from the graft donor. The nucleotide sequence reads as follows: TGTGCCAGCAGTTTATATTGGGAGGGGGGGGCGCGGGAGACCCAGTACTTC. The translation is CASSLYWEGGARETQYF.